This entry describes one T cell receptor (beta chain). Methods used by the authors: How many nucleated cells were present was estimated from reference gene primer amplification. Assay used: immunoSEQ multiplex PCR; TCRdb lists only in-frame clones, some missing. The D gene and trimming were derived from the DNA, and the V and J assignments and clone size from that table. Of tens of thousands of clones in the sample, 75% to 90% are singletons; the top ten hold 4.5% to 5.5%. There are 12 residues in the CDR3. Germline values: CDR1 WSHSY, CDR2 SAAADI. V lost 3 bases and J 7 bases, leaving 9 bases between the germline ends. The data are from a study of blood T cell repertoires in COVID-19. As for the study in general: The origin of the acute and convalescent COVID-19 samples was the United States, Italy and Spain. T cells, B-cell-depleted T cells, or PBMCs supplied cDNA or gDNA.

This receptor was obtained from a woman aged 70-85 years with acute or convalescent COVID-19. The chain has TRBV10-2 and TRBJ1-1; D might be TRBD1 (5 bases). The sequencing input was peripheral blood. The CDR3 bases are TGCGCCAGCAGTGAAGCAGGGATTGAAGCTTTCTTT. It yields the protein CASSEAGIEAFF.